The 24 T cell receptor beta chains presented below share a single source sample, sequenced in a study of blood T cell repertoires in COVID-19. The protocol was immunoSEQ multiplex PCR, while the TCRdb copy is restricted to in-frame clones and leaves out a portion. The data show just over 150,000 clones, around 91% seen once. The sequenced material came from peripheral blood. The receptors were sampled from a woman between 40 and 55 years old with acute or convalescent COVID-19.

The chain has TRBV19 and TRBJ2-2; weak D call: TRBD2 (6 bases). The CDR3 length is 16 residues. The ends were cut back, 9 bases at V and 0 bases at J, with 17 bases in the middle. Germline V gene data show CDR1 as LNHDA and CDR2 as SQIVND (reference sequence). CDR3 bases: TGTGCCAGCCAACCAACCGGGACTGCGAACACCGGGGAGCTGTTTTTT. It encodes CASQPTGTANTGELFF.

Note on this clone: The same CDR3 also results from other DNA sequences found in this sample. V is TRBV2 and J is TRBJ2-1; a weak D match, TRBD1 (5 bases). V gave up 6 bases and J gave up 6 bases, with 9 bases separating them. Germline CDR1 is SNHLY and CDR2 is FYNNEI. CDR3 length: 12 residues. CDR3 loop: CASSPDSNEQFF. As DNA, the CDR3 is TGTGCCAGCAGCCCAGACAGCAATGAGCAGTTCTTC. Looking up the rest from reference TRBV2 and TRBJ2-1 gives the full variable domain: EPEVTQTPSHQVTQMGQEVILRCVPISNHLYFYWYRQILGQKVEFLVSFYNNEISEKSEIFDDQFSVERPDGSNFTLKIRSTKLEDSAMYFCASSPDSNEQFFGPGTRLTVL.

CDR3 DNA: TGCGCCAGCAGCCAAGTTCGGCGGGAAAGCTCCTACAATGAGCAGTTCTTC. Translating gives CASSQVRRESSYNEQFF. The V gene is TRBV4-1, the J gene TRBJ2-1, with a tentative D call TRBD2 (6 bases). Germline assignment: CDR1 MGHRA and CDR2 YSYEKL. Trimming removed 1 base from V and 0 bases from J, with 13 bases in between. The CDR3 totals 17 residues.

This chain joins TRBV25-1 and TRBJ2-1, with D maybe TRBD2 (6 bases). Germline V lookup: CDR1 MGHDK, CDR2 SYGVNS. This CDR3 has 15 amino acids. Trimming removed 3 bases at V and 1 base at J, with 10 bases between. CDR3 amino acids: CASSEGRGSYNEQFF. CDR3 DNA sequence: TGTGCCAGCAGTGAGGGGCGGGGTTCCTACAATGAGCAGTTCTTC.

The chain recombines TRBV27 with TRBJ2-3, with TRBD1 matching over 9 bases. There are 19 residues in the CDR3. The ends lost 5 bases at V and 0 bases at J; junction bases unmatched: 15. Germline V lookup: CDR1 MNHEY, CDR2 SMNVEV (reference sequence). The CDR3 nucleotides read TGTGCCAGCAGTGTAAATATAGAACAGGGGGCTATCAGCACAGATACGCAGTATTTT. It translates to CASSVNIEQGAISTDTQYF.

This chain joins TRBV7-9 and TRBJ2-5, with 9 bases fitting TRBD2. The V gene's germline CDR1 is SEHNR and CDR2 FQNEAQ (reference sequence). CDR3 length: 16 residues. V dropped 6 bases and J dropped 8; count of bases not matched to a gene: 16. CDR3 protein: CASRFGVAGEVDTQYF. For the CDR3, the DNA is TGTGCCAGCAGATTTGGAGTAGCGGGGGAAGTGGATACCCAGTACTTC.

In DNA, the CDR3 is TGTGCCAGCAGTGCGGACCGGGATCGAGCTAACTATGGCTACACCTTC. Translation gives CASSADRDRANYGYTF. V usage is TRBV2 and J usage is TRBJ1-2; D ambiguous. In germline, CDR1 is SNHLY, CDR2 FYNNEI. V was shortened by 4 bases and J by 0 bases, with 15 bases between the two germline ends. This CDR3 spans 16 amino acids.

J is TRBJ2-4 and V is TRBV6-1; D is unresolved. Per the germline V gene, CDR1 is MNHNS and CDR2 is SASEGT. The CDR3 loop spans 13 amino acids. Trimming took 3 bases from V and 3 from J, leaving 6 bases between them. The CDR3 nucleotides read TGTGCCAGCAGTGATAGGAGCAAAAACATTCAGTACTTC. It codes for CASSDRSKNIQYF.

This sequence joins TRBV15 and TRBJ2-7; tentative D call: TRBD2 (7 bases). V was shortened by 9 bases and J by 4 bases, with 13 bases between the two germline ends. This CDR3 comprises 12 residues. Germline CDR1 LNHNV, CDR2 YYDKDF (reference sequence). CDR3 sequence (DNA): TGTGCCACTGGGGAGGGGGGATACGAGCAGTACTTC. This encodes CATGEGGYEQYF.

CDR3 loop: CAWSSGGTDSGNTIYF. In DNA form, the CDR3 reads TGTGCCTGGAGTTCAGGGGGGACGGACTCTGGAAACACCATATATTTT. J is TRBJ1-3 and V is TRBV30; TRBD1 agrees at 7 bases. CDR3 length: 16 amino acids. J gave up 0 bases and V 2 bases, and 7 bases lay outside the gene matches. Per the germline V gene, CDR1 is GTSNPN and CDR2 is SVGIG (reference sequence).

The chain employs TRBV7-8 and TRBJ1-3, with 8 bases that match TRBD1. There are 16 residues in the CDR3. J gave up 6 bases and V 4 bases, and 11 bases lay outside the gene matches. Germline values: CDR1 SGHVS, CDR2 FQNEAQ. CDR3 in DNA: TGTGCCAGCAGCTGGCGATCCGGGACAGGTGAAAACACCATATATTTT. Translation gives CASSWRSGTGENTIYF.

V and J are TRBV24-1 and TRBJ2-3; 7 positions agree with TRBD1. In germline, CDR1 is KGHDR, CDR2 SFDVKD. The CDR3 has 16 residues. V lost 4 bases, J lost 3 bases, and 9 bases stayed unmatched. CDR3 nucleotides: TGTGCCACCAGTGACCGGTTAAGGGGGCAGACAGATACGCAGTATTTT. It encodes CATSDRLRGQTDTQYF.

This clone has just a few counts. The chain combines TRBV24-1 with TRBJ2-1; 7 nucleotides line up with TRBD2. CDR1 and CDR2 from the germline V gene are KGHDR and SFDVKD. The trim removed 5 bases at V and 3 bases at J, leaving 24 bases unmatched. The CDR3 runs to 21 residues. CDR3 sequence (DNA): TGTGCCACCAGTGGTTGGCAGGGAGCAGCGGGGCTTCGAGTCGGCTACAATGAGCAGTTCTTC. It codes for CATSGWQGAAGLRVGYNEQFF.

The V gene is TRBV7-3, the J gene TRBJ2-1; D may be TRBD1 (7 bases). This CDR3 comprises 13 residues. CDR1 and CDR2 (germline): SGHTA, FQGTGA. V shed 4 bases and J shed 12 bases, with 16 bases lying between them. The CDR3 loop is CASSSGDSLGQFF. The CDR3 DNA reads TGTGCCAGCAGCTCGGGGGACAGTTTAGGGCAGTTCTTC.

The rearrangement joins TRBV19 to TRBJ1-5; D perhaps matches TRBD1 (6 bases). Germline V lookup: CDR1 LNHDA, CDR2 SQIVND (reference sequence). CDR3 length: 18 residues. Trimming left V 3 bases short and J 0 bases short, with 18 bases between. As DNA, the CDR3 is TGTGCCAGTAGTATCACCCTTGGGACAAAGTATAGCAATCAGCCCCAGCATTTT. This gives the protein CASSITLGTKYSNQPQHF.

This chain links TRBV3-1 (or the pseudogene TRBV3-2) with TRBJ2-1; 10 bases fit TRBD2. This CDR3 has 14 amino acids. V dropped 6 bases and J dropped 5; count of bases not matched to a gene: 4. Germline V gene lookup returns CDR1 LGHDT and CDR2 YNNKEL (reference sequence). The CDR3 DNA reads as TGTGCCAGCAGATTTAGCGGGGGGAACAATGAGCAGTTCTTC. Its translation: CASRFSGGNNEQFF.

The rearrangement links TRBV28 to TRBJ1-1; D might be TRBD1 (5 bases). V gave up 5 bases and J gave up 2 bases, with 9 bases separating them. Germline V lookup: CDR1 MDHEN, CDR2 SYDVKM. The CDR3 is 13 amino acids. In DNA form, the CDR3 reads TGTGCCAGCAGTATACAGGTTAACACTGAAGCTTTCTTT. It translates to CASSIQVNTEAFF.

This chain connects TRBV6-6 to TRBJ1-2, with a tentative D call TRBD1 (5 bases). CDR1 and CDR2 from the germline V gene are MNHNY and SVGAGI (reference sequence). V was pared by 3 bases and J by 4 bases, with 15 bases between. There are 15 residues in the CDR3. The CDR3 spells CASSYHTRVFYGYTF. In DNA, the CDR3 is TGTGCCAGCAGTTATCACACCAGGGTTTTCTATGGCTACACCTTC.

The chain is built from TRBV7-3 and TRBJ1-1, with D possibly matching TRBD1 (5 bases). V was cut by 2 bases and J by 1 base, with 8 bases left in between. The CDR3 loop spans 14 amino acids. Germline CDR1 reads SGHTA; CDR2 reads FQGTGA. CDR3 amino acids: CASSLGDSNTEAFF. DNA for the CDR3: TGTGCCAGCAGCTTAGGGGACTCGAACACTGAAGCTTTCTTT. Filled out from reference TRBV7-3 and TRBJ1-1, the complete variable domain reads GAGVSQTPSNKVTEKGKYVELRCDPISGHTALYWYRQSLGQGPEFLIYFQGTGAADDSGLPNDRFFAVRPEGSVSTLKIQRTERGDSAVYLCASSLGDSNTEAFFGQGTRLTVV.

The CDR3 coding sequence is TGTGCCAGCAGTTTACCGACAGGGCTCGAGCAGTACTTC. It encodes CASSLPTGLEQYF. The rearrangement joins TRBV28 to TRBJ2-7, with 7 bases identical to TRBD1. Looked up from germline, CDR1 is MDHEN and CDR2 is SYDVKM. V gave up 2 bases and J gave up 6 bases; unmatched junction bases: 4. The CDR3 loop spans 13 amino acids.

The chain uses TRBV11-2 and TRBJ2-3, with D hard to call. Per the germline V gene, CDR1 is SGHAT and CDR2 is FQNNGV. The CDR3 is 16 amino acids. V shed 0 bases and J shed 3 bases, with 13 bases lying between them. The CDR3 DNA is TGTGCCAGCAGCTTAGATCAAAGCTGGGCGACAGATACGCAGTATTTT. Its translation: CASSLDQSWATDTQYF.

The CDR3, as DNA: TGCGCCAGCAGTCCGAGGTTGGCACGGTATGAGCAGTTCTTC. Protein product: CASSPRLARYEQFF. V and J are TRBV5-1 and TRBJ2-1; D call uncertain. The CDR3 covers 14 residues. The germline gives CDR1 SGHRS, CDR2 YFSETQ. The V and J ends lost 5 bases and 8 bases respectively, with 17 bases between them.

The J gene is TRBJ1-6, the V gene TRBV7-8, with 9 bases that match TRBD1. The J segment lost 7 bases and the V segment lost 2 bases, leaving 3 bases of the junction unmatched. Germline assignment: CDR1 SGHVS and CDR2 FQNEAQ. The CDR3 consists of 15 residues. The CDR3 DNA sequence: TGTGCCAGCAGCTTATTGGGACAGGGAAATTCACCCCTCCACTTT. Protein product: CASSLLGQGNSPLHF.

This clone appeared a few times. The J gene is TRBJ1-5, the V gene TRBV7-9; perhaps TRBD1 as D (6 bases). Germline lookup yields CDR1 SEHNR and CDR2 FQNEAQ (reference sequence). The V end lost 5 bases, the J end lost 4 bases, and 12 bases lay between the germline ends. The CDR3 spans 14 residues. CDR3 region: CASSRGHNNQPQHF. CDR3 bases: TGTGCCAGCAGCCGGGGACATAATAATCAGCCCCAGCATTTT.